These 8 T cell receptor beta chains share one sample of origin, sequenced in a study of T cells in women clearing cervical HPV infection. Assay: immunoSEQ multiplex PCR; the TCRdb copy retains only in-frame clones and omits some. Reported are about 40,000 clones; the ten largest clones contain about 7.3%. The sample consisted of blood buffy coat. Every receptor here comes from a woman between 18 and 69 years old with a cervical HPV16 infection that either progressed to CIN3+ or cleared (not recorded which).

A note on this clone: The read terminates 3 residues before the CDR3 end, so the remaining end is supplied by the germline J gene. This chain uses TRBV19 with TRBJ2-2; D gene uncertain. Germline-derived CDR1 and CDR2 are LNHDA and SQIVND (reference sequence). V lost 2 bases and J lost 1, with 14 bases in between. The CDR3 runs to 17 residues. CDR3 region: CASSITANRMNTGELFF. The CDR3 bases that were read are TGTGCCAGTAGTATAACAGCCAATAGGATGAACACCGGGGAG.

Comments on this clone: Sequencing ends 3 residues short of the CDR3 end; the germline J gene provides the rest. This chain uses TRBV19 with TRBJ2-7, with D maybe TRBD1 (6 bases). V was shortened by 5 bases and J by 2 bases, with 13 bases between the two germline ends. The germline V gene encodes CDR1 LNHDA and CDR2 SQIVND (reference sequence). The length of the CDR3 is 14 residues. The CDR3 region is CASSSRTATYEQYF. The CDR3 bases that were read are TGTGCCAGTAGTTCGCGGACAGCCACCTACGAG.

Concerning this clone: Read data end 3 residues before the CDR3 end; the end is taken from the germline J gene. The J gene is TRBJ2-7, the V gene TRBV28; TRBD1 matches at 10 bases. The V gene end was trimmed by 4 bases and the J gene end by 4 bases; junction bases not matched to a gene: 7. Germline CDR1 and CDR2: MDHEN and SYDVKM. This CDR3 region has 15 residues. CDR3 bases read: TGTGCCAGCAGTTCGCCGGGACAGGGGTCTTACGAG. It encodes CASSSPGQGSYE. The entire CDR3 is CASSSPGQGSYEQYF.

Partial CDR3 DNA: TGTGCCAGCAGCTTGACTAGCGGGAAGATGTACAATGAG. It is translated as CASSLTSGKMYNE. The whole CDR3 protein is CASSLTSGKMYNEQFF. This chain connects TRBV7-3 to TRBJ2-1; 11 nucleotides line up with TRBD2. The sequenced fragment ends 3 residues before the CDR3 boundary, so the rest is inferred from the germline J gene. From germline, CDR1 is SGHTA and CDR2 FQGTGA. The V gene end was trimmed by 3 bases and the J gene end by 4 bases; junction bases not matched to a gene: 5. The CDR3 extends over 16 amino acids.

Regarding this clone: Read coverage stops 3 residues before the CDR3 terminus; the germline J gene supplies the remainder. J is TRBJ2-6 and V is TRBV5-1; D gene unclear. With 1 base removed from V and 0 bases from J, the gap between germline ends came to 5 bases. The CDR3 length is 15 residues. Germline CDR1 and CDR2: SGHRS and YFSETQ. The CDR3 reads CASSLLLSGANVLTF. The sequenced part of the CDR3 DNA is TGCGCCAGCAGCTTGCTCCTCTCTGGGGCCAACGTC.

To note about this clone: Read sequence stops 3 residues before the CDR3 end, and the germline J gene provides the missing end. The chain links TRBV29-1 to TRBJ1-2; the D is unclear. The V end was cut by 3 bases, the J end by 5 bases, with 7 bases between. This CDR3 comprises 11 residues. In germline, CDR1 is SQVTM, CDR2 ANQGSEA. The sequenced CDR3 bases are TGCAGCGTTGAGTGGCAGTATGGC. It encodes CSVEWQYG. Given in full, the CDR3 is CSVEWQYGYTF. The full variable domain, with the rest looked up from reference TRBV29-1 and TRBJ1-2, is SAVISQKPSRDICQRGTSLTIQCQVDSQVTMMFWYRQQPGQSLTLIATANQGSEATYESGFVIDKFPISRPNLTFSTLTVSNMSPEDSSIYLCSVEWQYGYTFGSGTRLTVV.

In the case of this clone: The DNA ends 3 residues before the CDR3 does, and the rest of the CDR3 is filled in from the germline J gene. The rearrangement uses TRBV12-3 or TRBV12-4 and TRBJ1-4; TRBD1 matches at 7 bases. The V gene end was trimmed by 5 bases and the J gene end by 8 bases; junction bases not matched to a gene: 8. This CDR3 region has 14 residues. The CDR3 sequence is CASSPTGPGEKLFF. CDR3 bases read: TGTGCCAGCAGTCCGACAGGGCCGGGCGAAAAA.

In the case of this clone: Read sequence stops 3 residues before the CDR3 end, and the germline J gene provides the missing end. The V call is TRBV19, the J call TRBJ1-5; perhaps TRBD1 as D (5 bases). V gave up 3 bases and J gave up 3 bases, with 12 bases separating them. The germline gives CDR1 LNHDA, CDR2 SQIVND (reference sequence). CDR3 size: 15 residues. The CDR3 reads CASSISRQPNQPQHF. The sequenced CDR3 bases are TGTGCCAGTAGTATTTCTCGACAGCCCAATCAGCCC.